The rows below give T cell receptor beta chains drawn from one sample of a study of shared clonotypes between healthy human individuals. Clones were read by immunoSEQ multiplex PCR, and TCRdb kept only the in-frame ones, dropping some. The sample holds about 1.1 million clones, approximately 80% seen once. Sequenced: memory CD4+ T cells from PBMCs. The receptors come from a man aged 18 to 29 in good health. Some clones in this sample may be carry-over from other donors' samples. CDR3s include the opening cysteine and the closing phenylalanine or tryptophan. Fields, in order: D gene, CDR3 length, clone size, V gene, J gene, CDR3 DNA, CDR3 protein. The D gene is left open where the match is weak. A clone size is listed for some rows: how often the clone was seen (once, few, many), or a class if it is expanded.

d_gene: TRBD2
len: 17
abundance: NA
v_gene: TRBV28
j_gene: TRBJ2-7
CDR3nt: TGTGCCAGCAGTTCTCTGACTAGCGGCTTACCGACCTACGAGCAGTACTTC
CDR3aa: CASSSLTSGLPTYEQYF

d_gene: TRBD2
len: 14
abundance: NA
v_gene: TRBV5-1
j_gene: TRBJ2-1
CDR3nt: TGCGCCAGCAGCGAGGCTAGCGGGCGCAATGAGCAGTTCTTC
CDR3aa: CASSEASGRNEQFF

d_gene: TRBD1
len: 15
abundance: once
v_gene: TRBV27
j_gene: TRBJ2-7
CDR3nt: TGTGCCAGCAGGAAATCCGGGACAGTCTCCTACGAGCAGTACTTC
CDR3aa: CASRKSGTVSYEQYF

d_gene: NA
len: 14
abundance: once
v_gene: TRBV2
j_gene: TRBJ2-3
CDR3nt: TGTGCCAGCAGGACCTCGAGGACAACAGATACGCAGTATTTT
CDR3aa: CASRTSRTTDTQYF

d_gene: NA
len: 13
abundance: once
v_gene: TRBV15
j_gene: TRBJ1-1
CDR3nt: TGTGCCACCCGGAAGGCAGGGGCTTCTGAAGCTTTCTTT
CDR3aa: CATRKAGASEAFF

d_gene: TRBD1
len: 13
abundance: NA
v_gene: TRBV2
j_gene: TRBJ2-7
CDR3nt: TGTGCCAGCAGGGACAGGGGTCCCTACGAGCAGTACTTC
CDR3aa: CASRDRGPYEQYF

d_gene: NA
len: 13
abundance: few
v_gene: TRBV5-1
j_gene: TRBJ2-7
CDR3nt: TGCGCCAGCAGCTTGATGGCTGCGCGCGAGCAGTACTTC
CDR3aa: CASSLMAAREQYF

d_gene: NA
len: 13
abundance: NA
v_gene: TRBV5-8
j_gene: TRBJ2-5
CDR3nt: TGTGCCAGCAGCCGACACGGGGAAGAGACCCAGTACTTC
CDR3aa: CASSRHGEETQYF

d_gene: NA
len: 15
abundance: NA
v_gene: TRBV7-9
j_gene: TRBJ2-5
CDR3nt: TGTGCCAGCAGCTTAGCCGGACCTGCCAGGGAGACCCAGTACTTC
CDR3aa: CASSLAGPARETQYF

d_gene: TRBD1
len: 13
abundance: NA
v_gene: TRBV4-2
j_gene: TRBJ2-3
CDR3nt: TGTGCCAGCTCCCGGGACAGGATAGATACGCAGTATTTT
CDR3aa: CASSRDRIDTQYF

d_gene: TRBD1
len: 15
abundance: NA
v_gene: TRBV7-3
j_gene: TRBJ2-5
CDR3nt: TGTGCCAGCAGCTTAACCCGGGACAGCCAAGAGACCCAGTACTTC
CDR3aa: CASSLTRDSQETQYF

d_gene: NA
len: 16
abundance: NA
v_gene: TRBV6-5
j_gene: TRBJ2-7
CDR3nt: TGTGCCAGCAGTTACTCCTTTCCGGGGAACTCCTACGAGCAGTACTTC
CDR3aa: CASSYSFPGNSYEQYF

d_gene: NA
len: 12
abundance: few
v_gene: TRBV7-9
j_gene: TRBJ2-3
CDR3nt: TGTGCCAGCAGGTATCTAGGAGATACGCAGTATTTT
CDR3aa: CASRYLGDTQYF

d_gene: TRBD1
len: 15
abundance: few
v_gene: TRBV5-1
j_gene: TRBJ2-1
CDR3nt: TGCGCCAGCAGCCCCGGGACAGGGGGAAAGGGTGAGCAGTTCTTC
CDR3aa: CASSPGTGGKGEQFF

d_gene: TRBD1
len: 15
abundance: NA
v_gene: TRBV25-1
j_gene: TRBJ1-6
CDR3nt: TGTGCCAGCAGTGTCAGGGGGCGAGACTATTCACCCCTCCACTTT
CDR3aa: CASSVRGRDYSPLHF

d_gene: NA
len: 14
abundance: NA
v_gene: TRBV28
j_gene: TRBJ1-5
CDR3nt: TGTGCCAGCAGGCGATCTATGGGCAATCAGCCCCAGCATTTT
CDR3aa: CASRRSMGNQPQHF

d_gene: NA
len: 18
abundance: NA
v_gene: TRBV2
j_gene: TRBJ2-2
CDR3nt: TGTGCCAGCAGTGAACGTGCAGGGGTCTACGCGAACACCGGGGAGCTGTTTTTT
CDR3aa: CASSERAGVYANTGELFF

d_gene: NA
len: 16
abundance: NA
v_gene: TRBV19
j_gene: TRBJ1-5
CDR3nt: TGTGCCAGTAGTATAGGTACGGGCATGGGGGGTCAGCCCCAGCATTTT
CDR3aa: CASSIGTGMGGQPQHF

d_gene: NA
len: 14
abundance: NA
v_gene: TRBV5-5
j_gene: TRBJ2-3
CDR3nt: TGTGCCAGCAGCTTGGTGGCAGGCACAGATACGCAGTATTTT
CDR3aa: CASSLVAGTDTQYF

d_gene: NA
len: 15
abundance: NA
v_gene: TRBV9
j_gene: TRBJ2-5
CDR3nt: TGTGCCAGCAGCACCTCTTCCAGGGATCAAGAGACCCAGTACTTC
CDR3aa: CASSTSSRDQETQYF

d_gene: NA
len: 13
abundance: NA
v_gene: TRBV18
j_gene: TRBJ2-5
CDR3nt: TGTGCCAGCTCACCTCGGTACCAAGAGACCCAGTACTTC
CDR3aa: CASSPRYQETQYF

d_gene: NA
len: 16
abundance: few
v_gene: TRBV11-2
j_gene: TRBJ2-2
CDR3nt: TGTGCCAGCAGCTCCCCTGGCCCTTCGAACACCGGGGAGCTGTTTTTT
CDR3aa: CASSSPGPSNTGELFF

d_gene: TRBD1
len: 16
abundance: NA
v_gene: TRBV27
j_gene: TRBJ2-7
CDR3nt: TGTGCCAGCAGAAAGCTACTTGGGACAGGGGTAAACGAGCAGTACTTC
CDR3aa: CASRKLLGTGVNEQYF

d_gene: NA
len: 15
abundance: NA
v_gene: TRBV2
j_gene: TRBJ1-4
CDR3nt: TGTGCCAGCAAAGAAGACTACAGGAGTATTGAAAAACTGTTTTTT
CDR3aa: CASKEDYRSIEKLFF

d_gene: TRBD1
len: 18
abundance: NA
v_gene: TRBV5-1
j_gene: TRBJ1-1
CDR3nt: TGCGCCAGCAGCTTGAGCTCTACAGGGGGCCGGTGGAACACTGAAGCTTTCTTT
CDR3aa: CASSLSSTGGRWNTEAFF

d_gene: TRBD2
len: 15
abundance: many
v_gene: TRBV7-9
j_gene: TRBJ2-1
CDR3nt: TGTGCCAGCAGCTCGAGACTAGCGGGGGACAATGAGCAGTTCTTC
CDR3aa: CASSSRLAGDNEQFF

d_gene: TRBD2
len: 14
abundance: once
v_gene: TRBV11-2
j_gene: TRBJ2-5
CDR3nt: TGTGCCAGCAGCTTTGGGACTAGCGGGGAGACCCAGTACTTC
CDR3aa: CASSFGTSGETQYF

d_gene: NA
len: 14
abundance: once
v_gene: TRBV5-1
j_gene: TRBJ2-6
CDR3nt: TGCGCCAGCATAGGGTTTTCTGGGGCCAACGTCCTGACTTTC
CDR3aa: CASIGFSGANVLTF

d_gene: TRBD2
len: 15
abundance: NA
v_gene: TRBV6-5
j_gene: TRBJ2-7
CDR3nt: TGTGCCAGCAGTAAAACTAGCGGGAGCTCCTACGAGCAGTACTTC
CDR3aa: CASSKTSGSSYEQYF

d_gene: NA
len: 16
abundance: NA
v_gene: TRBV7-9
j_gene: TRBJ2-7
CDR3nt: TGTGCCAGCAGCTTAGAGGTTCTGGGACGGTCCGACGAGCAGTACTTC
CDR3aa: CASSLEVLGRSDEQYF

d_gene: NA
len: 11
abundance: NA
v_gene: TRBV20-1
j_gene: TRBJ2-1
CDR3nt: TGCAGTGCTAGAGGAACAAATGAGCAGTTCTTC
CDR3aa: CSARGTNEQFF

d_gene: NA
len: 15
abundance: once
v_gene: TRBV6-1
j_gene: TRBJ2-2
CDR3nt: TGTGCCAGCAGTCTTTGGCTAGCCAACACCGGGGAGCTGTTTTTT
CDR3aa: CASSLWLANTGELFF

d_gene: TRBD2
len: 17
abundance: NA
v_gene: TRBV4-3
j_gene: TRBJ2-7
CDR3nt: TGCGCCAGCAGCCAAGCCCCGAGCACCGGACTAGACTACGAGCAGTACTTC
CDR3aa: CASSQAPSTGLDYEQYF

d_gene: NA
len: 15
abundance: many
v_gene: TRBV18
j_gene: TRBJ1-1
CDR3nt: TGTGCCAGCTCACCACGGGAGGGTCGGAACACTGAAGCTTTCTTT
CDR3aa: CASSPREGRNTEAFF

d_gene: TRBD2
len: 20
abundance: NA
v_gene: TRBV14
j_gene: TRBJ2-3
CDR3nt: TGTGCCAGCAGCCAAGGATGGCAAATAGCTCGGGACTATCAGACAGATACGCAGTATTTT
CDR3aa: CASSQGWQIARDYQTDTQYF

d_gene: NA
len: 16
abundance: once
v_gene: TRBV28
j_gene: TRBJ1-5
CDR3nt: TGTGCCAGCAGGGAAATTGTCGGGTTGGGCAATCAGCCCCAGCATTTT
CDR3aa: CASREIVGLGNQPQHF

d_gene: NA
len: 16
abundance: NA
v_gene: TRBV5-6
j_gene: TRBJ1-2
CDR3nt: TGTGCCAGCAGCTCTGGGATCGGGGGCCTGGACTATGGCTACACCTTC
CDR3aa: CASSSGIGGLDYGYTF

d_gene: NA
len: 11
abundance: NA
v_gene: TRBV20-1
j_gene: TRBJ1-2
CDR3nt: TGCAGTGCTAGGAATGGCTATGGCTACACCTTC
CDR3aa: CSARNGYGYTF

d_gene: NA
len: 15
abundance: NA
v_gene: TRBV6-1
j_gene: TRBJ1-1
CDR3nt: TGTGCCAGCAGTGAAGTTCGGCAGTTGAACACTGAAGCTTTCTTT
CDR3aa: CASSEVRQLNTEAFF

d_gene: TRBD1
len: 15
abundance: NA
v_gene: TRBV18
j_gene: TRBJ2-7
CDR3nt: TGTGCCAGCTCACCACGGGACAGGGCTGGCTACGAGCAGTACTTC
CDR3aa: CASSPRDRAGYEQYF

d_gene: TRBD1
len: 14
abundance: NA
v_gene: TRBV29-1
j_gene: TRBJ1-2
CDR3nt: TGCAGCGTCCCGCCGCGGGACAGCTTATCGGATGGCACCTTC
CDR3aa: CSVPPRDSLSDGTF

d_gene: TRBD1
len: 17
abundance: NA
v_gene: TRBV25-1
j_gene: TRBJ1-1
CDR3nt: TGTGCCAGCAGCCGGGACAGGGGGTTCGGATTGAACACTGAAGCTTTCTTT
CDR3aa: CASSRDRGFGLNTEAFF

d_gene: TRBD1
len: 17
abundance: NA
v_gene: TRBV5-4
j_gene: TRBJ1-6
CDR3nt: TGTGCCAGCAGCGCGACACAGGGGGTAGGTGGCGATTCACCCCTCCACTTT
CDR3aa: CASSATQGVGGDSPLHF

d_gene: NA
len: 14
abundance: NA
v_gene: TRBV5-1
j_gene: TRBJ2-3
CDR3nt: TGCGCCAGCCGGGACATCGCCGGGACAGATACGCAGTATTTT
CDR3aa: CASRDIAGTDTQYF

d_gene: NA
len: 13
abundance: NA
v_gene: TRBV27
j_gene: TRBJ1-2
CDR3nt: TGTGCCAGCAGCTGGCTGGGGCGGGATGGCTACACCTTC
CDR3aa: CASSWLGRDGYTF

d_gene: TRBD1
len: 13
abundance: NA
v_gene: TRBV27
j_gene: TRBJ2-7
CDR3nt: TGTGCCAGCAGTTTCGGACAGGGAAACGAGCAGTACTTC
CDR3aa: CASSFGQGNEQYF

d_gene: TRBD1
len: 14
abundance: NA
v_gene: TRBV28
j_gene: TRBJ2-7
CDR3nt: TGTGCCAGCAGTGCGGACAGGGGGCTAGACGAGCAGTACTTC
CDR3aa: CASSADRGLDEQYF

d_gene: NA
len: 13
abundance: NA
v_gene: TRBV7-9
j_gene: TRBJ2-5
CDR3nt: TGTGCCAGCAGCCGGTCCGGGCGGGAGACCCAGTACTTC
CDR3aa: CASSRSGRETQYF

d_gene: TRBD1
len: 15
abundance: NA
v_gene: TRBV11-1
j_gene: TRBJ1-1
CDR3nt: TGTGCCAGCACCCTATCGACAGGGCCGAACACTGAAGCTTTCTTT
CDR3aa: CASTLSTGPNTEAFF

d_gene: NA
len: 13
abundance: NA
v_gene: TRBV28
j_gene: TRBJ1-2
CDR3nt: TGTGCCACCCGCAACGACCGACGATATGGCTACACCTTC
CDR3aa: CATRNDRRYGYTF

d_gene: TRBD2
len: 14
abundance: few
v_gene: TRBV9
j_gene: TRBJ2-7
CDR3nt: TGTGCCAGCAGCGTAAGCGGGAACTCCTACGAGCAGTACTTC
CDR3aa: CASSVSGNSYEQYF

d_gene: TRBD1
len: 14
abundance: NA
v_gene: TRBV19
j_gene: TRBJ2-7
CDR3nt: TGTGCCAGTAGGCCGGGACAGAGCTCCTACGAGCAGTACTTC
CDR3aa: CASRPGQSSYEQYF

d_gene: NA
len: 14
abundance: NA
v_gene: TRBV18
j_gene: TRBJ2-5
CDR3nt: TGTGCCAGCTCGTCGGGACAGAGCGGGGAGACCCAGTACTTC
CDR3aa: CASSSGQSGETQYF